This paragraph reports one T cell receptor (beta chain). Its antigen specificity is not known. Per-nucleotide qualities are absent, and no much larger clonotype sits a single base away. CDR1 and CDR2, per the germline V gene (reference sequence), are SEHNR and FQNEAQ. The CDR3 runs 12 residues from the cysteine to the phenylalanine. CDR3 DNA is the only sequence kept; it has 36 bases, read in frame from the first base. Here V drops 5 bases and J drops 14 bases, and the junction holds 5 bases not matched to any gene. Whole blood was collected in K2EDTA tubes by collaborating institutions according to the institutions' own protocols. Collaborator samples were shipped for TCRbeta analysis as frozen whole blood, isolated PBMCs, or DNA extracted from either sample type. The immunoSEQ Assay, a bias-controlled multiplex PCR, was used to amplify TCRbeta CDR3 regions from genomic DNA. Processing in the source paper ran as follows. Within the assay, amplification of reference gene primers was used to estimate how many nucleated cells each sample contained. To quantify the absolute abundance of each unique TCRbeta CDR3 rearrangement, sequence reads were collapsed and filtered. For each sample, productive Simpson clonality was calculated by taking the square root of Simpson's diversity index across productive rearrangements. The immuneACCESS repertoire file appears here via TCRdb, limited to in-frame rearrangements. These files lack a portion of the clones; in checked studies, under half of the deficit traces to unresolved V genes, and the cause of the others is not known. V, J and clone size were drawn from that table, and D and trimming were deduced from the DNA. The sample table shows tens of thousands of clones, and 78% are seen once. Of the sample, about 5.3% falls within the top ten clones.

The sample comes from a study of blood T cell repertoires in COVID-19 (dated by TCRdb to the early 2020s). Some background on the complete study: Collaborator samples came from the United States, Italy and Spain and covered acute and convalescent phases of COVID-19. Sample metadata almost always included a de-identified subject ID, COVID-19 status, age in years and sex. Where HLA class I and class II types were available, the types were taken from metadata supplied by the sample provider, not from assay-based typing. The repertoires were released in a freely available public database meant as a resource for research on the immune response to SARS-CoV-2. Subjects who had been exposed to COVID-19, were actively infected with it, or had recovered from it provided the deeply sampled blood TCRbeta repertoires that made up the dataset. Samples came from the ongoing ImmuneRACE study (first 160 participants) plus 1,254 subjects from 6 global collaborators. The material from the prospective study consisted of cDNA or gDNA derived from T cells, B-cell-depleted T cells, or PBMCs.

Summary of the overall study and its limitations: How much clinical and demographic metadata was included differed by source and by participant, and the metadata was provided uncurated.

This TCR came from a human donor in a cohort sampled during active COVID-19. The V and J genes are TRBV7-9 and TRBJ1-6, with 8 bases in between that match TRBD1. Material for sequencing was peripheral blood. At the DNA level, the sequence is TGTGCCAGCAGCGACAGGGGATCAGCCCTCCACTTT. This is translated as CASSDRGSALHF.